One sample yielded the 9 T cell receptor beta chains listed below, sequenced in a study of blood T cell repertoires in COVID-19. The data were produced by immunoSEQ multiplex PCR, yet TCRdb's version contains in-frame clones alone and is incomplete. Seen here are about 60,000 clones, 88% observed once, and the top ten hold over 4%. The sequenced sample was peripheral blood. Source of these receptors: a man aged 55 to 70 with acute or convalescent COVID-19.

The CDR3 loop reads CASRSQATDTQYF. Here the CDR3 DNA reads TGTGCCAGCAGAAGCCAGGCCACAGATACGCAGTATTTT. This chain uses TRBV2 with TRBJ2-3; D not resolved. CDR3 length: 13 amino acids. Germline CDR1 reads SNHLY; CDR2 reads FYNNEI. Between the trimmed V and J ends, which lost 6 bases and 2 bases, there was a span of 9 bases.

The rearrangement joins TRBV4-1 to TRBJ2-1; perhaps TRBD2 as D (6 bases). V lost 6 bases to trimming and J lost 6 bases, with 15 bases between them. The length of the CDR3 is 14 residues. Germline V gene sequence: CDR1 MGHRA, CDR2 YSYEKL. The CDR3: CASREGMGGNEQFF. In DNA, the CDR3 is TGCGCCAGCAGGGAGGGAATGGGTGGCAATGAGCAGTTCTTC.

The chain employs TRBV19 and TRBJ1-2; D may be TRBD1 (6 bases). The CDR3 contains 13 residues. Trimming left V 6 bases short and J 7 bases short, with 15 bases between. Germline V gene data show CDR1 as LNHDA and CDR2 as SQIVND (reference sequence). CDR3 in amino acids: CASSILRGGGYTF. DNA of the CDR3: TGTGCCAGTAGCATCCTGAGGGGGGGTGGCTACACCTTC.

Written as DNA, the CDR3 is TGTGCCAGCAGTCCCGTGAGGCGGCGCGGTTTAGGGGCCAACGTCCTGACTTTC. Translation gives CASSPVRRRGLGANVLTF. J is TRBJ2-6 and V is TRBV6-6; no firm D call. V dropped 5 bases and J dropped 4 bases, with 21 bases sitting between them. Germline loops: CDR1 MNHNY, CDR2 SVGAGI (reference sequence). The CDR3 runs 18 residues.

This chain connects TRBV25-1 to TRBJ2-7; 10 nucleotides agree with TRBD1. The CDR3 consists of 14 residues. Germline trimming cut 7 bases from V and 6 bases from J; bases unmatched to any gene: 9. Germline lookup yields CDR1 MGHDK and CDR2 SYGVNS. CDR3 region: CASTQDRGDSEQYF. CDR3 coding DNA: TGTGCCAGCACCCAGGACAGGGGGGACTCCGAGCAGTACTTC.

This clone was seen a few times. Other DNA sequences in the same sample also yield this CDR3. The chain recombines TRBV2 with TRBJ1-5; 8 bases match TRBD1. This CDR3 region has 15 residues. CDR1 SNHLY and CDR2 FYNNEI come from the germline V gene. V lost 6 bases and J lost 2; bases outside the gene matches: 6. The CDR3 nucleotides are TGTGCCAGCAGCGCCCCGACAGGGGGCAATCAGCCCCAGCATTTT. This gives the protein CASSAPTGGNQPQHF. Full variable domain (rest looked up from reference TRBV2 and TRBJ1-5): EPEVTQTPSHQVTQMGQEVILRCVPISNHLYFYWYRQILGQKVEFLVSFYNNEISEKSEIFDDQFSVERPDGSNFTLKIRSTKLEDSAMYFCASSAPTGGNQPQHFGDGTRLSIL.

In this sample, this clone turned up once. J is TRBJ2-6 and V is TRBV24-1; D is uncertain. The length of the CDR3 is 15 residues. Germline values: CDR1 KGHDR, CDR2 SFDVKD. Deletions cut 2 bases from V and 4 bases from J, with 8 bases between. This chain's CDR3 is CATSDSRKGANVLTF. The CDR3 DNA reads as TGTGCCACCAGTGATTCCAGGAAAGGGGCCAACGTCCTGACTTTC.

J is TRBJ2-5 and V is TRBV25-1, with TRBD1 matching over 10 bases. The V gene's germline CDR1 is MGHDK and CDR2 SYGVNS. V lost 8 bases, J lost 14 bases, and 8 bases stayed unmatched. The CDR3 extends over 11 amino acids. The CDR3 protein is CASGGTGAPYF. The CDR3, as DNA: TGTGCCAGCGGCGGGACAGGGGCCCCCTACTTC.

There are a few counts of this clone. Here the CDR3 DNA reads TGTGCCAGCAGCTTAGAGAGGGGGACTGAAGCTTTCTTT. It codes for CASSLERGTEAFF. The rearrangement uses TRBV11-2 and TRBJ1-1, with D tentatively TRBD1 (6 bases). The CDR3 covers 13 residues. Trimming took off 0 bases at V and 5 bases at J, with 7 bases between the two ends. From germline, CDR1 is SGHAT and CDR2 FQNNGV.